Described below is a single T cell receptor (beta chain) sequence and its context. PCR amplification relied on 60 Vbeta primers (plus 13 Jbeta primers). The assay was immunoSEQ multiplex PCR, and TCRdb's table has in-frame clones only and misses some. This sample's table reports about 130,000 clones. The CDR3 totals 16 residues. Germline CDR1 and CDR2: MNHEY and SMNVEV (reference sequence). This sample was taken from a study of cytomegalovirus exposure and HLA in healthy donors. All donors participated as healthy donors of bone marrow. Sequencing used PBMCs. This clonotype was obtained from a woman between 35 and 50 years old in good health and CMV-seropositive. This chain links TRBV27 with TRBJ2-5; tentatively, D is TRBD2 (5 bases). The J call may be mistaken, given a closer DNA end match to TRBJ2-7. The CDR3 protein is CASSLAPSQNPYEQYF. The CDR3 DNA sequence: TGTGCCAGCAGTTTAGCCCCTAGCCAAAATCCCTACGAGCAGTACTTC.